The rows below give T cell receptor beta chains drawn from one sample of a study of T cells in Graves' hyperthyroidism and ophthalmopathy. Each CDR3 protein gets one entry after TCRdb re-called the multiplex PCR reads with MiXCR. The sample contains roughly 560,000 distinct CDR3 sequences, over 12% of which appear only once. Sequences were obtained from blood. These receptors were obtained from a woman in her thirties or forties with Graves' ophthalmopathy. Each CDR3 is given with its conserved first and last residue. Fields, in order: CDR3 length, clone size, D gene, J gene, V gene, CDR3 protein, CDR3 DNA. D genes are given only for firm matches. Expanded clones are given a class, and other clones once, few, many or no size at all.

cdr3_length: 14; clone_size: few; d_call: TRBD2; j_call: TRBJ2-7; v_call: TRBV27; cdr3_aa: CASGGLAGAYEQYF; cdr3_nt: TGTGCCAGCGGAGGCTTAGCGGGAGCCTACGAGCAGTACTTC
cdr3_length: 16; clone_size: many; d_call: TRBD1; j_call: TRBJ2-5; v_call: TRBV28; cdr3_aa: CASSLYPGGPRETQYF; cdr3_nt: TGTGCCAGCAGTTTATACCCAGGGGGCCCCCGGGAGACCCAGTACTTC
cdr3_length: 14; clone_size: many; d_call: -; j_call: TRBJ1-2; v_call: TRBV30; cdr3_aa: CAWSGLSGRSGYTF; cdr3_nt: TGTGCCTGGAGTGGCTTGTCAGGGCGGTCCGGCTACACCTTC
cdr3_length: 12; clone_size: many; d_call: -; j_call: TRBJ2-5; v_call: TRBV29-1; cdr3_aa: CSVEDSTETQYF; cdr3_nt: TGCAGCGTTGAAGACAGTACGGAGACCCAGTACTTC
cdr3_length: 14; clone_size: many; d_call: TRBD1; j_call: TRBJ1-3; v_call: TRBV6-1; cdr3_aa: CASREGARGNTIYF; cdr3_nt: TGTGCCAGCAGAGAGGGGGCGCGGGGAAACACCATATATTTT
cdr3_length: 14; clone_size: many; d_call: -; j_call: TRBJ1-1; v_call: TRBV12-3/TRBV12-4; cdr3_aa: CASSYRVENTEAFF; cdr3_nt: TGTGCCAGCAGTTACAGGGTGGAGAACACTGAAGCTTTCTTT
cdr3_length: 15; clone_size: few; d_call: TRBD1; j_call: TRBJ2-7; v_call: TRBV28; cdr3_aa: CASSLPGTGSHEQYF; cdr3_nt: TGTGCCAGCAGTCTACCCGGGACAGGGTCCCACGAGCAGTACTTC
cdr3_length: 18; clone_size: many; d_call: TRBD2; j_call: TRBJ2-7; v_call: TRBV4-1; cdr3_aa: CASSQEQIGFPGGYEQYF; cdr3_nt: TGCGCCAGCAGCCAAGAGCAAATAGGGTTTCCGGGAGGCTACGAGCAGTACTTC
cdr3_length: 15; clone_size: many; d_call: -; j_call: TRBJ1-1; v_call: TRBV5-6; cdr3_aa: CASSTTTYRNTEAFF; cdr3_nt: TGTGCCAGCAGCACGACGACATACCGGAACACTGAAGCTTTCTTT
cdr3_length: 14; clone_size: many; d_call: -; j_call: TRBJ1-3; v_call: TRBV15; cdr3_aa: CATSRRTDGNTIYF; cdr3_nt: TGTGCCACCAGCCGAAGGACAGACGGAAACACCATATATTTT
cdr3_length: 15; clone_size: many; d_call: -; j_call: TRBJ2-7; v_call: TRBV6-1; cdr3_aa: CASSEPPAGSYEQYF; cdr3_nt: TGTGCCAGCAGTGAACCTCCCGCGGGTTCCTACGAGCAGTACTTC
cdr3_length: 11; clone_size: many; d_call: -; j_call: TRBJ2-5; v_call: TRBV12-3/TRBV12-4; cdr3_aa: CASEGEETQYF; cdr3_nt: TGTGCCAGCGAAGGGGAAGAGACCCAGTACTTC
cdr3_length: 17; clone_size: -; d_call: TRBD1; j_call: TRBJ1-5; v_call: TRBV6-1; cdr3_aa: CASSEQGQGSSNQPQHF; cdr3_nt: TGTGCCAGCAGTGAACAGGGACAGGGGAGCAGCAATCAGCCCCAGCATTTT
cdr3_length: 12; clone_size: -; d_call: -; j_call: TRBJ1-1; v_call: TRBV6-1; cdr3_aa: CASSDFYTEAFF; cdr3_nt: TGTGCCAGCAGTGACTTCTACACTGAAGCTTTCTTT
cdr3_length: 14; clone_size: few; d_call: -; j_call: TRBJ2-7; v_call: TRBV6-5; cdr3_aa: CASSYRHTTYEQYF; cdr3_nt: TGTGCCAGCAGTTACAGGCACACGACCTACGAGCAGTACTTC
cdr3_length: 13; clone_size: many; d_call: -; j_call: TRBJ2-2; v_call: TRBV20-1; cdr3_aa: CSRRRDNTGELFF; cdr3_nt: TGCAGCCGTAGGCGGGACAACACCGGGGAGCTGTTTTTT
cdr3_length: 13; clone_size: many; d_call: TRBD1; j_call: TRBJ1-2; v_call: TRBV18; cdr3_aa: CASSPDRDGGYTF; cdr3_nt: TGTGCCAGCAGCCCGGACAGGGATGGAGGCTACACCTTC
cdr3_length: 12; clone_size: few; d_call: -; j_call: TRBJ2-5; v_call: TRBV6-2/TRBV6-3; cdr3_aa: CASAAPAETQYF; cdr3_nt: TGTGCCAGCGCCGCCCCTGCGGAGACCCAGTACTTC
cdr3_length: 14; clone_size: many; d_call: -; j_call: TRBJ2-7; v_call: TRBV28; cdr3_aa: CASSSPDSTYEQYF; cdr3_nt: TGTGCCAGCAGTTCCCCGGACAGTACCTACGAACAGTACTTC
cdr3_length: 14; clone_size: many; d_call: -; j_call: TRBJ1-1; v_call: TRBV6-5; cdr3_aa: CASSYLGSDTEAFF; cdr3_nt: TGTGCCAGCAGTTACCTAGGGAGTGACACTGAAGCTTTCTTT
cdr3_length: 13; clone_size: many; d_call: -; j_call: TRBJ2-2; v_call: TRBV30; cdr3_aa: CAWAGFGTGELFF; cdr3_nt: TGTGCCTGGGCGGGCTTTGGCACCGGGGAGCTGTTTTTT
cdr3_length: 12; clone_size: many; d_call: -; j_call: TRBJ2-7; v_call: TRBV12-3/TRBV12-4; cdr3_aa: CASGWTVYEQYF; cdr3_nt: TGTGCCAGCGGTTGGACAGTCTACGAGCAGTACTTC
cdr3_length: 14; clone_size: many; d_call: TRBD1; j_call: TRBJ2-5; v_call: TRBV29-1; cdr3_aa: CSVGVDRRQETQYF; cdr3_nt: TGCAGCGTTGGTGTGGACAGGAGACAAGAGACCCAGTACTTC
cdr3_length: 13; clone_size: many; d_call: -; j_call: TRBJ2-5; v_call: TRBV29-1; cdr3_aa: CSVEDRGPETQYF; cdr3_nt: TGCAGCGTTGAAGATCGGGGGCCAGAGACCCAGTACTTC
cdr3_length: 13; clone_size: many; d_call: -; j_call: TRBJ1-2; v_call: TRBV5-1; cdr3_aa: CASSGTGGYGYTF; cdr3_nt: TGCGCCAGCAGCGGGACTGGCGGGTATGGCTACACCTTC
cdr3_length: 16; clone_size: few; d_call: TRBD1; j_call: TRBJ1-1; v_call: TRBV2; cdr3_aa: CASSLRDRDGYTEAFF; cdr3_nt: TGTGCCAGCAGCCTCAGGGACAGGGACGGGTACACTGAAGCTTTCTTT
cdr3_length: 15; clone_size: many; d_call: -; j_call: TRBJ2-7; v_call: TRBV4-2; cdr3_aa: CASSQDSGPRGEQYF; cdr3_nt: TGTGCCAGCAGCCAAGACTCAGGACCCCGGGGCGAGCAGTACTTC
cdr3_length: 15; clone_size: many; d_call: -; j_call: TRBJ1-1; v_call: TRBV12-3/TRBV12-4; cdr3_aa: CASSLAGPMNTEAFF; cdr3_nt: TGTGCCAGCAGTTTGGCAGGGCCCATGAACACTGAAGCTTTCTTT
cdr3_length: 14; clone_size: many; d_call: TRBD1; j_call: TRBJ2-7; v_call: TRBV28; cdr3_aa: CASSSYGQGQEQYF; cdr3_nt: TGTGCCAGCAGTTCCTACGGACAGGGTCAAGAGCAGTACTTC
cdr3_length: 14; clone_size: few; d_call: -; j_call: TRBJ2-1; v_call: TRBV28; cdr3_aa: CASSAGGLYNEQFF; cdr3_nt: TGTGCCAGCAGTGCTGGAGGACTATACAATGAGCAGTTCTTC
cdr3_length: 13; clone_size: many; d_call: -; j_call: TRBJ2-5; v_call: TRBV20-1; cdr3_aa: CSASKGMGQTQYF; cdr3_nt: TGCAGTGCTAGTAAGGGAATGGGGCAGACCCAGTACTTC
cdr3_length: 15; clone_size: -; d_call: -; j_call: TRBJ2-7; v_call: TRBV25-1; cdr3_aa: CASSGVTQVRGEQYF; cdr3_nt: TGTGCCAGCAGTGGAGTGACTCAGGTTCGGGGCGAGCAGTACTTC
cdr3_length: 16; clone_size: many; d_call: TRBD1; j_call: TRBJ2-5; v_call: TRBV7-2; cdr3_aa: CASSFSGQGNEWTQYF; cdr3_nt: TGTGCCAGCAGCTTCTCGGGACAGGGTAATGAGTGGACCCAGTACTTC
cdr3_length: 14; clone_size: many; d_call: -; j_call: TRBJ2-2; v_call: TRBV7-2; cdr3_aa: CASSFLSGNGELFF; cdr3_nt: TGTGCCAGCAGCTTTCTGTCAGGGAACGGGGAGCTGTTTTTT
cdr3_length: 14; clone_size: many; d_call: -; j_call: TRBJ1-2; v_call: TRBV28; cdr3_aa: CASSLWARDYGYTF; cdr3_nt: TGTGCCAGCAGTTTATGGGCCAGGGACTATGGCTACACCTTC
cdr3_length: 17; clone_size: -; d_call: TRBD2; j_call: TRBJ2-3; v_call: TRBV20-1; cdr3_aa: CSAGPGLAGGHTDTQYF; cdr3_nt: TGCAGTGCTGGCCCGGGACTAGCGGGAGGGCACACAGATACGCAGTATTTT
cdr3_length: 16; clone_size: many; d_call: -; j_call: TRBJ1-2; v_call: TRBV11-2; cdr3_aa: CASSLEVRTAPYGYTF; cdr3_nt: TGTGCCAGCAGCTTAGAGGTCAGGACTGCGCCTTATGGCTACACCTTC
cdr3_length: 13; clone_size: many; d_call: TRBD1; j_call: TRBJ2-7; v_call: TRBV10-3; cdr3_aa: CAISESGQGEQYF; cdr3_nt: TGTGCCATCAGTGAGTCGGGACAGGGAGAGCAGTACTTC
cdr3_length: 13; clone_size: -; d_call: -; j_call: TRBJ2-5; v_call: TRBV6-2/TRBV6-3; cdr3_aa: CASSSGLWETQYF; cdr3_nt: TGTGCCAGCAGTTCGGGACTGTGGGAGACCCAGTACTTC
cdr3_length: 17; clone_size: many; d_call: TRBD1; j_call: TRBJ1-2; v_call: TRBV9; cdr3_aa: CASSAQGGQGAIGGYTF; cdr3_nt: TGTGCCAGCAGCGCCCAAGGGGGACAGGGGGCAATAGGTGGCTACACCTTC